This T cell receptor beta chain was documented in a study of control samples from healthy donors and cancer patients. Clones were read by immunoSEQ multiplex PCR, and TCRdb kept only the in-frame ones, dropping some. The sample includes about 160,000 clones, roughly 89% of them seen just once. V lost 3 bases and J 2 bases, leaving 7 bases between the germline ends. Germline values: CDR1 MNHEY, CDR2 SMNVEV (reference sequence). CDR3 size: 13 residues. The source material was blood. The chain couples TRBV27 to TRBJ1-1, with D unclear. This TCR came from a man younger than 40 in good health. CDR3 residues: CASSFNGNTEAFF. The DNA for the CDR3 is TGTGCCAGCAGTTTTAACGGAAACACTGAAGCTTTCTTT.